This T cell receptor (beta chain) stems from a study of human T cells and chemical hapten exposure. Time point here: patch test 3, about 24 weeks after DPC sensitization. This sample's treatment: therapeutic diphenylcyclopropenone sensitization with weekly scalp DPC. TCRdb fed the RACE reads into MiXCR, producing one record per CDR3 protein. The sample includes some 52,000 distinct CDR3 sequences, approximately 9.9% of them seen just once. V dropped 3 bases and J dropped 7 bases, with 19 bases sitting between them. Germline V gives CDR1 MNHNY, CDR2 SVGAGI (reference sequence). CDR3 size: 16 residues. The receptor was isolated from a woman aged 40 to 50 with alopecia areata. Some clones in this sample may be carry-over from other donors' samples. This specimen was whole blood, taken in connection with sensitization to the hapten diphenylcyclopropenone (DPC). The chain uses TRBV6-6 and TRBJ2-1; either TRBD1 or TRBD2 may fit D (7 bases each). The CDR3 reads CASSYFSGQGGNEQFF. Written as DNA, the CDR3 is TGTGCCAGCAGTTATTTTAGCGGTCAGGGGGGGAATGAGCAGTTCTTC.